These T cell receptor beta chains were read from a single sample in a study of spatial heterogeneity in lung cancer. TCRdb itself ran the 5' RACE reads through MiXCR, one entry per CDR3 protein. Here the sample spans some 44,000 distinct CDR3 sequences, around 15% being singletons. This specimen was PBMCs, taken at surgery. Receptor source: a male donor with early-stage non-small cell lung cancer. Each CDR3 is given without its conserved first and last residue. Where a row states a size, it is once, few, many or the class of an expanded clone; other rows omit it.

>many|TRBV3-1
ASSLTRIGGYT
>-|TRBV12-3/TRBV12-4
ASRRNTIY
>few|TRBV10-3
AISESNSYEQY
>few|TRBV5-4
ASIGNTGELF
>many|TRBV6-5
ASSLGSRQF
>few|TRBV29-1
SVSGRAQETQY
>few|TRBV18
ASSPTGLNSPLH
>few|TRBV27
ASGFTGTGLTEQY
>many|TRBV6-2/TRBV6-3
ASSYRRTGQPQH
>-|TRBV20-1
SATYEQY
>few|TRBV27
ASSLTGGGGTDTQY
>-|TRBV7-2
ASSLPGQMTGELF
>few|TRBV2
ASSAGTETNYGYT
>many|TRBV3-1
ASSQGPGNTEAF